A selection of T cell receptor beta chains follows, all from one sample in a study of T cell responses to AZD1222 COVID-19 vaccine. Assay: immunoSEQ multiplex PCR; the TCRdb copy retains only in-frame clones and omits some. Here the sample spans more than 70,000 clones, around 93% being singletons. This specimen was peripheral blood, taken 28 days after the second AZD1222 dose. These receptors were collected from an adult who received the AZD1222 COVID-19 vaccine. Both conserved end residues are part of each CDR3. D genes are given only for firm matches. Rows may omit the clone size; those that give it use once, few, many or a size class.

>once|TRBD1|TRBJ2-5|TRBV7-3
TGTGCCAGCAGCCGTACCGGGACAGGGGGCTTTGGGGAGACCCAGTACTTC
CASSRTGTGGFGETQYF
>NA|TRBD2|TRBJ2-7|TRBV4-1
TGCGCCAGCAGCCCGGGGGGCGGGAGGGCCTACGAGCAGTACTTC
CASSPGGGRAYEQYF
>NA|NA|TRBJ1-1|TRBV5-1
TGCGCCAGCAACACAGGGATGCGGAATACTGAAGCTTTCTTT
CASNTGMRNTEAFF
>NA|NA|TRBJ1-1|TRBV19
TGTGCCAGTAGTATAGAGGGGCTCGGGAACACTGAAGCTTTCTTT
CASSIEGLGNTEAFF
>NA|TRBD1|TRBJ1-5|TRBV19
TGTGCCAGTAGTATTGGGACAGGGGGTATGCAGCCCCAGCATTTT
CASSIGTGGMQPQHF
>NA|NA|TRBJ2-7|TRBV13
TGTGCCAGCAGCTTCAGGTTCCTCGCGGAGCAGTACTTC
CASSFRFLAEQYF
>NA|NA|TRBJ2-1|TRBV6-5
TGTGCCAGCAGTTACCAATCCGACTCTCCCAATGAGCAGTTCTTC
CASSYQSDSPNEQFF
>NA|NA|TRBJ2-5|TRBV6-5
TGTGCCAGCGGGTTCTCAGTGATGGAGACCCAGTACTTC
CASGFSVMETQYF
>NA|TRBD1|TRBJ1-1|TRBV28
TGTGCCAGCAGCTCCAGGACAGGGTGGAACACTGAAGCTTTCTTT
CASSSRTGWNTEAFF
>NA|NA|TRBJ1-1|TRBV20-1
TGCAGTGCTAGCTACTATCTGGGCGCTTTCTTT
CSASYYLGAFF
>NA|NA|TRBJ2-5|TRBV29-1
TGCAGCGTTGTCCACCGGGACCCCCGTGAGACCCAGTACTTC
CSVVHRDPRETQYF
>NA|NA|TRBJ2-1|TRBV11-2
TGTGCCAGCAGCGTACAGGGTAGCTCCTACAATGAGCAGTTCTTC
CASSVQGSSYNEQFF
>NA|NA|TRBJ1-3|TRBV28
TGTGCCAGCAGTTTGTACGATCCGTACGGAAACACCATATATTTT
CASSLYDPYGNTIYF
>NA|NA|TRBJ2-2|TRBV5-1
TGCGCCAGCCGCCCGTTCGTTGGCGGGGAGCTGTTTTTT
CASRPFVGGELFF
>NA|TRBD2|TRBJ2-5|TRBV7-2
TGTGCCAGCAGCTTGGGACTAGCGGGGCCCGGGACCCAGTACTTC
CASSLGLAGPGTQYF
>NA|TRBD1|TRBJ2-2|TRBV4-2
TGTGCCAGCAGCCAAGGCCCGGGACAGGGTCCCGGGGAGCTGTTTTTT
CASSQGPGQGPGELFF
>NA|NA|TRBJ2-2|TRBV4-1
TGCGCCAGCAGCCACCGGGCAGGGGGGCACGGGGAGCTGTTTTTT
CASSHRAGGHGELFF
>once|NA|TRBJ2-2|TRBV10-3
TGTGCCATCAGTGAGGAACAGTCCACCGGGGAGCTGTTTTTT
CAISEEQSTGELFF
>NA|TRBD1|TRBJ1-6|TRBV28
TGTGCCAGCAGCCAAGGGGTAGGGGGCAATTCACCCCTCCACTTT
CASSQGVGGNSPLHF
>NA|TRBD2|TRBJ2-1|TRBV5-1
TGCGCCAGCAGCTTTACTAGCGGGGGTTACAATGAGCAGTTCTTC
CASSFTSGGYNEQFF
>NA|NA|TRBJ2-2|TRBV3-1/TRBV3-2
TGTGCCAGCAGCCAAGGACTACTGAACACCGGGGAGCTGTTTTTT
CASSQGLLNTGELFF
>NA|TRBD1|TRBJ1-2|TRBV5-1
TGCGCCAGCAATGACAGGGGTGGCTATGGCTACACCTTC
CASNDRGGYGYTF
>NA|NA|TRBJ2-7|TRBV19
TGTGCCAGTAGCCACTCGGACGGCAACTACGAGCAGTACTTC
CASSHSDGNYEQYF
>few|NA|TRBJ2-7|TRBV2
TGTGCCAGCAGTGACGCAGGGACCTACGAGCAGTACTTC
CASSDAGTYEQYF
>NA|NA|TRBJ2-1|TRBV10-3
TGTGCCATCAAGTCCAGCACCCAAAGCGACAATGAGCAGTTCTTC
CAIKSSTQSDNEQFF
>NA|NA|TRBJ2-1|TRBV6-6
TGTGCCAGCAGTAGACGGGAGAGCTCCTACAATGAGCAGTTCTTC
CASSRRESSYNEQFF
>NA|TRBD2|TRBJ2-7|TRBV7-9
TGTGCCAGCAGCCCCCACCCCCTAGCGGGAGGGCCCTACGAGCAGTACTTC
CASSPHPLAGGPYEQYF
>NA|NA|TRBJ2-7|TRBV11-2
TGTGCCAGCAGCATAAACTACGAGCAGTACTTC
CASSINYEQYF
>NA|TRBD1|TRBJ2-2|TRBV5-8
TGTGCCAGTACGGGACAGGGGGCGCACACCGGGGAGCTGTTTTTT
CASTGQGAHTGELFF
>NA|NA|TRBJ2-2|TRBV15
TGTGCCGTACAGGGTGGCACCGGGGAGCTGTTTTTT
CAVQGGTGELFF
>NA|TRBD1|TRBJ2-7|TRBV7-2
TGTGCCAGCAGCTTAGAGGGGACAGGATATATCTACGAGCAGTACTTC
CASSLEGTGYIYEQYF
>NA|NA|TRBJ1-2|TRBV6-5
TGTGCCAGCAGTTACGGCAATATCCGGGGCGGTTTTGGCTACACCTTC
CASSYGNIRGGFGYTF
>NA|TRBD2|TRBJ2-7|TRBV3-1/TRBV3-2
TGTGCCAGCAGCCAAAACCTAGGGCTAGCGGGGATATACGAGCAGTACTTC
CASSQNLGLAGIYEQYF
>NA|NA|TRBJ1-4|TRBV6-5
TGTGCCAGCAGTTACAAAGATAAACTGTTTTTT
CASSYKDKLFF
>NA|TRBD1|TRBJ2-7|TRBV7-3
TGTGCCAGCAGCTTCTTCGGGTCAGGGGGCTCCGGTGAGCAGTACTTC
CASSFFGSGGSGEQYF
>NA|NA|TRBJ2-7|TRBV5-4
TGTGCCAGCAGCTCCATCCTTAAAAGGCCCTACGAGCAGTACTTC
CASSSILKRPYEQYF
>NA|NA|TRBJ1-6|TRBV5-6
TGTGCCAGCAGCTTGGGAGGGGCAGGCTATAATTCACCCCTCCACTTT
CASSLGGAGYNSPLHF
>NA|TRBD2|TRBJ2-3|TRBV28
TGTGCCAGCAGTTCCCTGACTAGCGGGAGATCTTCTAGCACAGATACGCAGTATTTT
CASSSLTSGRSSSTDTQYF
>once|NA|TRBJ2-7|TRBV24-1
TGTGCCACCAGTGATTCCCGGGCCCAGACCTACGAGCAGTACTTC
CATSDSRAQTYEQYF
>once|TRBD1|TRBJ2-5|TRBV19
TGTGCCAGTAGTATAGTGGGCAGGGGGCCAGAGACCCAGTACTTC
CASSIVGRGPETQYF
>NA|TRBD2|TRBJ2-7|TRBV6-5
TGTGCCAGCAGTTTCTCTAGCGGGGGATACTCCTACGAGCAGTACTTC
CASSFSSGGYSYEQYF
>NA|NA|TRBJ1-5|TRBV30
TGTGCCTGGAGTGTAGGGGGGTCTGGCAATCAGCCCCAGCATTTT
CAWSVGGSGNQPQHF
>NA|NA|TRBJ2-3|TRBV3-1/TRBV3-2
TGTGCCAGCAGCCAAGAACCCGGCACAGATACGCAGTATTTT
CASSQEPGTDTQYF
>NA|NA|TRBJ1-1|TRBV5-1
TGCGCCAGCAGCATGGGGGGCAGGGCCGTGAACACTGAAGCTTTCTTT
CASSMGGRAVNTEAFF
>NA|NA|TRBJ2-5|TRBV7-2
TGTGCCAGCAGCTCCAACCAAGAGACCCAGTACTTC
CASSSNQETQYF
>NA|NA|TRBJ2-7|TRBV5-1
TGCGCCAGCAGCTTGGCCGGCGGCAAGGGAGAGCAGTACTTC
CASSLAGGKGEQYF
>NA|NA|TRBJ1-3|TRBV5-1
TGCGCCAGCAGCCCTGACAGAAACACCATATATTTT
CASSPDRNTIYF